This T cell receptor beta chain originates from a study of CD8 T cells in ankylosing spondylitis. Broader study findings: Relatively rare in peripheral blood, disease-linked clones were also CD8+. Fewer than ten highly homologous variants made up a TCR beta motif that seemed to typify ankylosing spondylitis blood.

As regards this clonotype: Its target is unknown.

The V and J ends lost 5 bases and 5 bases respectively, with 15 bases between them. This CDR3 region has 14 residues. TCRdb re-called the 5' RACE reads through MiXCR, storing one row per CDR3 protein. The sample has 200,000 to 250,000 distinct CDR3 sequences; more than 25% are singletons. Sequencing input: blood, either unsorted or a sorted T cell fraction (not recorded which). This clonotype was sampled from a male donor with ankylosing spondylitis or in good health (not recorded which). V usage is TRBV12-3 or TRBV12-4 and J usage is TRBJ2-5, with D perhaps TRBD2 (5 bases). The CDR3 region is CASSPRPGIETQYF. In nucleotides, the CDR3 is TGTGCCAGCAGTCCGCGTCCGGGGATTGAGACCCAGTACTTC.